This T cell receptor (beta chain) was recorded in a study of vaccination and CD4 T cells after COVID-19. The overall study: Post-COVID specimens were obtained a median about 100 days after diagnosis (range 35 to 161).

Sequencing of cultured CD4+ T cell DNA used the Oncomine TCR Beta short-read assay. TCRdb reprocessed the PCR reads with MiXCR, giving one entry per CDR3 protein. The profile shows about 20,000 distinct CDR3 sequences, around 50% of them singletons. Noted treatment: approximately nine-day PBMC culture with coronavirus spike peptide pools or control peptides (ViraFEST assay). CDR1 is DFQATT and CDR2 is SNEGSKA in the germline V gene (reference sequence). The CDR3 is 13 amino acids. The V and J ends lost 5 bases and 0 bases, in that order; junction bases with no gene match: 3. Worth noting for this clonotype: Its matching antigen is unknown.

This rearrangement joins TRBV20-1 to TRBJ1-1, with TRBD1 identical over 7 bases. The sequencing input was CD4+ T cells from blood, cultured in vitro. The source of this sequence is a human donor who had recovered from COVID-19. The CDR3 bases are TGCAGTGCTGTGCAGGGGGTGAACACTGAAGCTTTCTTT. Protein sequence: CSAVQGVNTEAFF.